This T cell receptor (beta chain) is drawn from a study of OX40 agonist ivuxolimab in advanced cancers. The CDR3 has 15 amino acids. Trimming cost V 1 base and J 4 bases; bases outside gene matches: 6. Per germline, CDR1 SNHLY and CDR2 FYNNEI. The method was immunoSEQ multiplex PCR; TCRdb's version includes in-frame clones alone and lacks a portion of them. The sample holds nearly 25,000 clones, roughly three quarters seen once. This clone was seen just once. The sequence was collected from an adult with an advanced solid tumor such as melanoma, head and neck, liver or kidney cancer. Sequencing used CD4+ or CD8+ T cells sorted from blood, obtained in a trial of the OX40 agonist ivuxolimab. The chain is built from TRBV2 and TRBJ1-2; 7 bases fit TRBD1. The CDR3 sequence: CASSEGRGQAYGYTF. CDR3 nucleotides: TGTGCCAGCAGTGAAGGAAGGGGGCAGGCCTATGGCTACACCTTC.